This T cell receptor (beta chain) came from a study of CD8+ T cells in alopecia areata. Whole-study results and caveats: In patients, TCRs were shared less clearly than in mice, and HLA may possibly be involved. Lesional scalp exceeded normal scalp in clonality, especially in alopecia totalis/universalis. Scalp data also include sequences from resident alphabeta T cells of normal skin.

In each case, RNA was isolated and then reverse transcribed into cDNA as the sequencing template. Clones were sequenced by immunoSEQ multiplex PCR, and TCRdb holds only the in-frame ones, with some missing. The sample consists of roughly 200,000 clones, 45% to 70% of them appearing once. From PBMCs, CD4+ and CD8+ T cells were sorted. CDR1 is MGHDK and CDR2 is SYGVNS in the germline V gene. This CDR3 contains 14 residues. V was clipped by 1 base and J by 2 bases, with 8 bases between them. The table lists this clone with a few counts. Its antigen remains unidentified. The rearrangement links TRBV25-1 to TRBJ2-5; the D is unclear. The clonotype was recovered from a human donor in good health. Sequencing was carried out using CD8+ T cells sorted from blood. CDR3: CASSESSGQETQYF. The CDR3 DNA reads as TGTGCCAGCAGTGAATCTTCGGGTCAAGAGACCCAGTACTTC.